This TCR beta chain was identified during a study of shared clonotypes between healthy human individuals. The V end lost 1 base, the J end lost 5 bases, and 15 bases lay between the germline ends. This CDR3 spans 15 amino acids. Germline V gene lookup returns CDR1 MDHEN and CDR2 SYDVKM. Among the unsorted PBMC samples, replicate PCRs used around 300 ng DNA, 25,000 to 35,000 T cell genomes. Here immunoSEQ multiplex PCR was the method, and the copy in TCRdb shows in-frame clones only, minus some. The sample consists of some 470,000 clones, less than 80% of them appearing once. This clonotype was sampled from a woman between 35 and 50 years old in good health. Some clones in this sample may be carry-over from other donors' samples. The sample comprised PBMCs. The rearrangement uses TRBV28 and TRBJ2-7; TRBD2 might be the D (7 bases). CDR3 loop: CASSLYGGAINEQYF. The CDR3 bases are TGTGCCAGCAGTTTATATGGGGGGGCGATCAACGAGCAGTACTTC.